What follows describes a single T cell receptor beta chain. This clone's antigen is unknown. The sample holds no much larger clone one base away, and base qualities are not on file. The germline V gene sets CDR1 to MDHEN and CDR2 to SYDVKM. Trimming removed 1 base from V and 2 bases from J, leaving 15 bases between the germline ends. The CDR3, from cysteine to phenylalanine, totals 16 residues. The entry retains the CDR3 DNA only, 48 bases that are in frame from base 1. This sample stems from a study of blood T cell repertoires in COVID-19 (dated by TCRdb to 2019 to 2021). Regarding the study in general: Samples covering the acute and convalescent phases of COVID-19 were provided by collaborators in the United States, Italy and Spain. The prospective study material was composed of cDNA or gDNA derived from T cells, B-cell-depleted T cells, or PBMCs. A de-identified subject ID, COVID-19 status, age in years and sex were almost always included in the sample metadata. The dataset comprised deeply sampled blood TCRbeta repertoires from subjects exposed to, actively infected with, or recovered from COVID-19. Samples were obtained from the ongoing ImmuneRACE study (first 160 participants) and from over 1,000 subjects provided by 6 global collaborators. The repertoires were released in a freely available public database meant as a resource for research on the immune response to SARS-CoV-2. Where available, HLA class I and class II types were taken from metadata supplied by the sample provider and were not determined by assay-based typing.

TCRbeta CDR3 regions were amplified from genomic DNA using the immunoSEQ Assay, a bias-controlled multiplex PCR. The original pipeline was this. Nucleated cell counts per sample were estimated from amplification of reference gene primers within the assay. Sequence reads were collapsed and filtered to measure the absolute abundance of every unique TCRbeta CDR3 rearrangement. Productive Simpson clonality was computed per sample as the square root of Simpson's diversity index over productive rearrangements. TCRdb took over this immuneACCESS table, retaining in-frame rearrangements with V and J assigned. Such tables are incomplete; in checked studies, under half of the missing clones stem from an unresolved V gene, and the remainder is unexplained. V and J calls and clone size come straight from that table; D and trimming were deduced from the DNA. The sample includes roughly 400,000 clones, with around 90% observed a single time. In total, the top ten clones hold about 0.6% of the sample.

Study-wide findings and limitations: The amount of clinical and demographic metadata varied by source and participant and was provided uncurated.

Participants in the prospective study were aged roughly 18 to 100 years, lived in 20 to 25 United States geographic areas, and enrolled through a virtual design. To assign participants to cohorts, the prospective study relied on clinical history that participants themselves reported in a screening survey and a study questionnaire. ImmuneRACE Cohort 3 recovered participants were defined by two consecutive negative NP/OP PCR tests, healthcare professional clearance, or symptom resolution. Each participant in the prospective study had whole blood, serum and a nasopharyngeal or oropharyngeal swab collected by mobile phlebotomists. Prospective study participants could optionally give additional blood draws and questionnaires over a roughly 2-month period. Before DNA extraction, prospective study blood samples were shipped either frozen or at room temperature.

This TCR was sampled from a man between 18 and 29 years old who had recovered from COVID-19. Sequencing was performed on PBMCs or T cells enriched from blood (not recorded which). The chain links TRBV28 with TRBJ2-7, and possibly TRBD2, on 6 matching bases. CDR3 sequence: CASSLFRGGTPYEQYF. The base sequence is TGTGCCAGCAGTTTATTCCGTGGGGGGACTCCCTACGAGCAGTACTTC.